This T cell receptor beta chain was identified in a study of shared clonotypes between healthy human individuals (dated by TCRdb to 2019 to 2021). With respect to the entire study: A couple of women and a few men aged 18 to 49 years were included in the cohort. To increase sequencing depth and limit assay-specific biases, TCR repertoire library preparation and sequencing were carried out by different laboratories using diverse techniques. Blood TCR repertoires of five healthy adults were deeply sequenced to estimate repertoire size and the extent of clonotype sharing between individuals. Each donor's leukapheresis produced roughly between about 0.9 and 9.5 billion PBMCs. For each donor, CD4 naive and CD4 memory were each run on three plates, CD8 naive on two plates, and CD8 memory on one plate.

Donors were healthy HIV-negative adults with no recently reported acute infections or vaccinations. Only Caucasian adults living in Nashville, Tennessee, USA were represented among the donors. CD4+ T cells were enriched through magnetic negative selection, after which naive cells were positively selected on CD45RA and the remaining negative fraction served as the memory subset. Blood was obtained by leukapheresis, after which PBMCs were separated by Ficoll-Histopaque density gradient centrifugation and cryopreserved in liquid nitrogen vapor phase. Analytical flow cytometry was used to check the purity and quantity of every magnetically sorted T cell population. From each sorted fraction, genomic DNA was isolated and quantified by UV absorbance on a Nanodrop 2000c. Broad study findings and their caveats: When a few donors were compared, the shared fraction of clonotypes was about 5.4% for naive CD4, around 3.6% for naive CD8, 2.3% for memory CD4, and 0.4% for memory CD8. Estimated clonotype richness was generally larger for naive than for memory subsets. Sampling was restricted to blood, and TCR repertoires in tissues likely differ from the TCR repertoires found in blood. Pairwise subsampling indicated that sequencing depth was expected to affect the degree of clonotype sharing among donors. Incomplete sequencing was indicated by rarefaction of sorted-subset datasets, despite the large sequencing depth. The genetic and exposure-history diversity represented was limited by the small number of donors. Clonotypes shared by all four sorted-subset donors showed higher generation probabilities than non-shared clonotypes.

TCR CDR3 regions were amplified from genomic DNA by multiplex PCR using the deep immunoSEQ assay. Extracted genomic DNA from each cell subset was spread evenly across all wells of several immunoSEQ 96-well plates, with each plate serving as a replicate. For sorted subsets, each replicate PCR was loaded with approximately 0.2 ug genomic DNA, equivalent to some 27,000 T cell genomes. Purified libraries were measured with a Qubit 3.0 fluorometer, size-checked on a Bioanalyzer 2100, and measured again with the KAPA Library Quantification kit. Every immunoSEQ 96-well plate was sequenced on a dedicated single-read 150-cycle Illumina NextSeq 550 flow cell. The study's processing was this. Because the immunoSEQ output included only junctional sequences and no quality scores, the filtering could not be the same as the filtering used for full-length reads. Sequences were annotated with PyIR, a Python wrapper for IgBLAST v1.9, and V/J genes and CDR3 were assigned using IMGT germline references. Reads with weak V/J assignments (E-value above 1e-6), missing CDR3, stop codons, out-of-frame junctions, or ambiguous translated residues were removed. V3J clonotypes were defined as sequences sharing an identical inferred V gene, J gene, and CDR3 amino acid sequence. To compute the percentage overlap between repertoires, the number of shared unique clonotypes was divided by the size of the smaller repertoire. Richness of each repertoire was evaluated using RTK rarefaction, the Chao1 estimator, and Recon v2.1 estimates of unobserved clonotypes. OLGA was used to compute generation probabilities for all TCRbeta clonotypes that the gDNA method yielded from a handful of donors. TCRdb stores this immuneACCESS table with in-frame sequences only. Part of the clones is absent; in the studies checked, under half of the shortfall reflects unresolved V genes, and no reason is known for the rest. V, J and clone size derive from that table, while D and trimming were established from the DNA sequence. The sample yields almost 750,000 clones; roughly 72% were counted once. The biggest ten clones account for 1.8% of the sample.

CDR1 and CDR2 are read off the germline V gene as SGHDN and FVKESK. Spanning cysteine to phenylalanine, the CDR3 consists of 17 amino acids. Kept here is only the CDR3 DNA, which spans 51 bases and is read in frame from base 1. Trimming takes 1 base off V and 8 bases off J; junction bases not matched to a gene: 13. With respect to this clone: Its antigen is unknown. No base-level quality is on record; no much larger clone is a single base apart.

The specimen was memory CD4+ T cells sorted from blood. The meaning of the sample's cell subset or site label: CD45RA-negative fraction. The source is a woman aged 25 to 45 in good health. The chain couples TRBV14 to TRBJ2-1; 8 nucleotides in the junction match TRBD2. The nucleotide sequence reads TGTGCCAGCAGCCAAGCCCGTCCGGGACTAGTCGGTGATGAGCAGTTCTTC. Its translation reads: CASSQARPGLVGDEQFF.